Listed here are 9 T cell receptor beta chains from one sample, sequenced in a study of blood T cell repertoires in COVID-19. Libraries were prepared by immunoSEQ multiplex PCR; TCRdb keeps only in-frame clonotypes and omits some of them. This sample has fewer than 95,000 clones; 80% to 90% occur once, and the top ten carry around 4.8%. Sequenced material: peripheral blood. The receptors originated from a woman over 75 with acute or convalescent COVID-19.

The rearrangement links TRBV19 to TRBJ1-2; unclear D gene. The ends were cut back, 5 bases at V and 1 base at J, with 5 bases in the middle. Germline lookup yields CDR1 LNHDA and CDR2 SQIVND (reference sequence). The CDR3 loop spans 12 amino acids. The CDR3: CASSLGNYGYTF. The CDR3, as DNA: TGTGCCAGTAGTCTCGGTAACTATGGCTACACCTTC. Using reference TRBV19 and TRBJ1-2 for the parts outside the CDR3, the full variable domain is DGGITQSPKYLFRKEGQNVTLSCEQNLNHDAMYWYRQDPGQGLRLIYYSQIVNDFQKGDIAEGYSVSREKKESFPLTVTSAQKNPTAFYLCASSLGNYGYTFGSGTRLTVV.

This rearrangement joins TRBV29-1 to TRBJ2-7; D is possibly TRBD2 (6 bases). V was shortened by 4 bases and J by 5 bases, with 21 bases between the two germline ends. From germline, CDR1 is SQVTM and CDR2 ANQGSEA. The CDR3 is made up of 15 amino acids. The chain's CDR3 is CSVVGVRGKGDEQYF. Here the CDR3 DNA reads TGCAGCGTTGTGGGCGTACGGGGGAAGGGCGACGAGCAGTACTTC.

This chain uses TRBV15 with TRBJ1-4; 7 nucleotides align to TRBD1. The CDR3 runs 13 residues. Germline V CDR1 and CDR2: LNHNV, YYDKDF (reference sequence). The junction had 8 bases not matched to a gene; V was cut back by 8 bases and J by 8 bases. DNA for the CDR3: TGTGCCACCGCTCCGGGACAGAGCGAAAAACTGTTTTTT. Protein sequence: CATAPGQSEKLFF.

In nucleotides, the CDR3 is TGTGCCAGCTCTCCGACTAGGGGCCTGGATACGCAGTATTTT. Translating gives CASSPTRGLDTQYF. V is TRBV18 and J is TRBJ2-3; D is perhaps TRBD2 (6 bases). Per germline, CDR1 KGHSH and CDR2 LQKENI. The CDR3 is made up of 14 amino acids. V gave up 6 bases and J gave up 6 bases, with 16 bases separating them. Filled out from reference TRBV18 and TRBJ2-3, the complete variable domain reads NAGVMQNPRHLVRRRGQEARLRCSPMKGHSHVYWYRQLPEEGLKFMVYLQKENIIDESGMPKERFSAEFPKEGPSILRIQQVVRGDSAAYFCASSPTRGLDTQYFGPGTRLTVL.

The chain recombines TRBV4-3 with TRBJ2-7; possibly TRBD2 for D (6 bases). Trimming removed 0 bases from V and 6 bases from J, with 12 bases in between. The CDR3 has 14 residues. Germline CDR1 is LGHNA and CDR2 is YSLEER. The CDR3 loop is CASSQENGSGEQYF. The DNA of the CDR3 is TGCGCCAGCAGCCAAGAAAACGGGAGCGGCGAGCAGTACTTC.

The chain uses TRBV27 and TRBJ2-6; possibly TRBD2 for D (6 bases). CDR1 and CDR2 (germline): MNHEY, SMNVEV (reference sequence). This CDR3 is built from 17 residues. V was shortened by 3 bases and J by 0 bases, with 12 bases between the two germline ends. The CDR3 here is CASSFSGVGSGANVLTF. CDR3 sequence (DNA): TGTGCCAGCAGTTTCTCGGGGGTGGGCTCTGGGGCCAACGTCCTGACTTTC. Supplemented by reference TRBV27 and TRBJ2-6, the full variable domain reads EAQVTQNPRYLITVTGKKLTVTCSQNMNHEYMSWYRQDPGLGLRQIYYSMNVEVTDKGDVPEGYKVSRKEKRNFPLILESPSPNQTSLYFCASSFSGVGSGANVLTFGAGSRLTVL.

The chain is built from TRBV5-6 and TRBJ1-5; the match to TRBD1 covers 8 bases. Germline trimming cut 3 bases from V and 7 bases from J; bases unmatched to any gene: 6. Germline loops: CDR1 SGHDT, CDR2 YYEEEE. The CDR3 sequence is 14 residues long. The CDR3 loop reads CASSSVRGPQPQHF. The CDR3, as DNA: TGTGCCAGCAGCTCAGTCAGGGGGCCCCAGCCCCAGCATTTT.

This chain uses TRBV5-1 with TRBJ2-7; 7 positions match TRBD1. J gave up 3 bases and V 4 bases, and 10 bases lay outside the gene matches. CDR3 size: 15 residues. Germline-derived CDR1 and CDR2 are SGHRS and YFSETQ. CDR3 DNA sequence: TGCGCCAGCAGCGCGGACCCGACAGGGCTCTACGAGCAGTACTTC. Protein sequence: CASSADPTGLYEQYF.

The count of this clone is one. The chain combines TRBV19 with TRBJ2-4; D may be TRBD2 (5 bases). The CDR3 contains 18 residues. V lost 4 bases, J lost 1 base, and 20 bases lay in between. CDR1 and CDR2 (germline): LNHDA, SQIVND (reference sequence). CDR3 DNA sequence: TGTGCCAGTAGTACACGACCGACCGGACTGGACGCCAAAAACATTCAGTACTTC. As protein: CASSTRPTGLDAKNIQYF.